The 18 T cell receptor beta chains given below trace back to one sample, sequenced in a study of blood T cell repertoires in COVID-19. The protocol was immunoSEQ multiplex PCR, while the TCRdb copy is restricted to in-frame clones and leaves out a portion. The sample consists of some 400,000 clones, 85% to 90% of them appearing once. The sequenced material came from peripheral blood. All receptors derive from a man aged 18-30 years with active or convalescent COVID-19.

This CDR3 reads CAISQPQGASIYGYTF. The CDR3 coding sequence is TGTGCCATCAGTCAACCACAGGGGGCCTCTATCTATGGCTACACCTTC. V usage is TRBV10-3 and J usage is TRBJ1-2, with TRBD1 matching over 9 bases. Trimming removed 5 bases from V and 4 bases from J; junction bases left unmatched: 11. CDR1 is ENHRY, CDR2 SYGVKD, per germline. The CDR3 length is 16 residues.

The chain links TRBV20-1 to TRBJ2-7; 8 positions agree with TRBD2. This CDR3 has 15 amino acids. Germline V lookup: CDR1 DFQATT, CDR2 SNEGSKA (reference sequence). V shed 3 bases and J 4 bases; nucleotides not matched to a gene: 11. The CDR3 sequence is CSASDTSGGIYEQYF. CDR3 bases: TGCAGTGCTAGTGATACTAGCGGAGGGATTTACGAGCAGTACTTC.

The CDR3 region is CASSAYGQGSYEQYF. The CDR3 region has the DNA TGCGCCAGCAGCGCCTACGGACAGGGATCCTACGAGCAGTACTTC. The chain combines TRBV5-1 with TRBJ2-7, with 8 positions matching TRBD1. From germline, CDR1 is SGHRS and CDR2 YFSETQ. The V segment lost 4 bases and the J segment 1 base; nucleotides outside the gene matches: 7. CDR3 size: 15 residues. The whole variable domain, remainder taken from reference TRBV5-1 and TRBJ2-7, is KAGVTQTPRYLIKTRGQQVTLSCSPISGHRSVSWYQQTPGQGLQFLFEYFSETQRNKGNFPGRFSGRQFSNSRSEMNVSTLELGDSALYLCASSAYGQGSYEQYFGPGTRLTVT.

This chain uses TRBV5-1 with TRBJ2-7; TRBD2 agrees at 13 bases. Germline V lookup: CDR1 SGHRS, CDR2 YFSETQ. This CDR3 contains 15 residues. Germline trimming cut 3 bases from V and 5 bases from J; bases unmatched to any gene: 5. CDR3 region: CASSSTSGGAHEQYF. For the CDR3, the DNA is TGCGCCAGCAGCTCAACTAGCGGGGGGGCCCACGAGCAGTACTTC.

This chain connects TRBV7-9 to TRBJ1-5; 10 bases align to TRBD1. CDR1 is SEHNR, CDR2 FQNEAQ, per germline (reference sequence). With 4 bases clipped from V and 5 bases from J, the junction kept 8 bases outside the gene matches. This CDR3 contains 16 residues. For the CDR3, the DNA is TGTGCCAGCAGCTCCAATGACAGGGGGCATGATCAGCCCCAGCATTTT. Translated: CASSSNDRGHDQPQHF.

The chain recombines TRBV10-3 with TRBJ2-2, with TRBD2 as a possible D gene (6 bases). The V and J ends lost 7 bases and 1 base respectively, with 16 bases between them. There are 16 residues in the CDR3. Germline CDR1 is ENHRY and CDR2 is SYGVKD. The CDR3 protein is CAIKPLSGVNTGELFF. The CDR3 coding sequence is TGTGCCATCAAACCACTTAGCGGAGTGAACACCGGGGAGCTGTTTTTT.

Details on this clone: Different DNA sequences within this sample yield the same CDR3. The chain uses TRBV18 and TRBJ1-4, with 10 bases matching TRBD1. Germline lookup yields CDR1 KGHSH and CDR2 LQKENI. Trimming removed 3 bases from V and 7 bases from J; junction bases left unmatched: 2. The CDR3 is 14 amino acids. As DNA, the CDR3 is TGTGCCAGCTCACCGGGACAGGGGAGTGAAAAACTGTTTTTT. As protein: CASSPGQGSEKLFF.

The rearrangement uses TRBV7-3 and TRBJ2-2; D is possibly TRBD2 (6 bases). Germline V gives CDR1 SGHTA, CDR2 FQGTGA. The V and J ends lost 5 bases and 5 bases respectively, with 18 bases between them. The CDR3 is made up of 16 amino acids. This chain's CDR3 is CASSLDRPGRTGELFF. Written as DNA, the CDR3 is TGTGCCAGCAGCCTGGACCGCCCGGGGAGGACCGGGGAGCTGTTTTTT.

The chain combines TRBV10-3 with TRBJ2-3; no clear D. Germline CDR1 ENHRY, CDR2 SYGVKD. The CDR3 runs 12 residues. Trimming left V 7 bases short and J 7 bases short, with 12 bases between. The CDR3 nucleotides read TGTGCCATCAACGAAGTTGGCTATACGCAGTATTTT. Translating it yields CAINEVGYTQYF.

This clone was detected only a few times. Within the sample, other DNA sequences also encode this same CDR3. The gene calls are TRBV9 and TRBJ2-7; 7 bases agree with TRBD2. The V segment lost 0 bases and the J segment 0 bases; nucleotides outside the gene matches: 3. There are 15 residues in the CDR3. Germline CDR1 is SGDLS and CDR2 is YYNGEE. The CDR3: CASSVDPSGSYEQYF. DNA of the CDR3: TGTGCCAGCAGCGTAGATCCTAGCGGCTCCTACGAGCAGTACTTC. Variable domain in full (rest from reference TRBV9 and TRBJ2-7): DSGVTQTPKHLITATGQRVTLRCSPRSGDLSVYWYQQSLDQGLQFLIQYYNGEERAKGNILERFSAQQFPDLHSELNLSSLELGDSALYFCASSVDPSGSYEQYFGPGTRLTVT.

In its sample, this clone was seen once. The chain carries TRBV28 and TRBJ1-1; tentatively, D is TRBD1 (5 bases). V shed 2 bases and J shed 3 bases, with 10 bases lying between them. The CDR3 runs to 14 residues. The germline V gene encodes CDR1 MDHEN and CDR2 SYDVKM. DNA for the CDR3: TGTGCCAGCAGTTTAGTCGGGGGGGACACTGAAGCTTTCTTT. Amino acids: CASSLVGGDTEAFF. Full variable domain (outside the CDR3, taken from reference TRBV28 and TRBJ1-1): DVKVTQSSRYLVKRTGEKVFLECVQDMDHENMFWYRQDPGLGLRLIYFSYDVKMKEKGDIPEGYSVSREKKERFSLILESASTNQTSMYLCASSLVGGDTEAFFGQGTRLTVV.

V gene TRBV11-2 combines with J gene TRBJ1-6, with 8 nucleotides matching TRBD1. Trimming removed 5 bases from V and 10 bases from J; junction bases left unmatched: 7. CDR1 is SGHAT, CDR2 FQNNGV, per germline. This CDR3 spans 14 amino acids. The CDR3 sequence: CASSRTGMGSPLHF. The CDR3 nucleotides read TGTGCCAGCAGCCGGACAGGGATGGGCTCACCCCTCCACTTT.

V is TRBV4-1 and J is TRBJ1-5; tentatively, D is TRBD1 (6 bases). Looked up from germline, CDR1 is MGHRA and CDR2 is YSYEKL. This CDR3 comprises 16 residues. The V gene lost 4 bases and the J gene lost 5 bases, with 18 bases spanning the gap. Here the CDR3 DNA reads TGCGCCAGCAGCCGAGGCCCGGACAGCGAGCATCAGCCCCAGCATTTT. Encoded protein: CASSRGPDSEHQPQHF.

The V gene is TRBV5-1, the J gene TRBJ2-7, with 10 bases that match TRBD1. The V segment lost 4 bases and the J segment 2 bases; nucleotides outside the gene matches: 9. Germline CDR1 SGHRS, CDR2 YFSETQ. This CDR3 is 16 amino acids long. The CDR3 reads CASSPRRDRGTYEQYF. In DNA form, the CDR3 reads TGCGCCAGCAGCCCCAGACGGGACAGGGGCACCTACGAGCAGTACTTC.

J is TRBJ2-5 and V is TRBV29-1, with D tentatively TRBD1 (6 bases). V lost 7 bases to trimming and J lost 0 bases, with 9 bases between them. This CDR3 is 12 amino acids long. Germline CDR1 SQVTM, CDR2 ANQGSEA. This CDR3 reads CSGTGNQETQYF. The DNA of the CDR3 is TGCAGCGGAACAGGGAACCAAGAGACCCAGTACTTC.

The rearrangement uses TRBV3-1 (or the pseudogene TRBV3-2) and TRBJ1-1; 8 bases align to TRBD1. This CDR3 comprises 14 residues. Germline CDR1 LGHDT, CDR2 YNNKEL (reference sequence). After removal of 2 bases from V and 6 bases from J, the junction contained 5 bases not matched to a gene. CDR3 coding DNA: TGTGCCAGCAGCCAATCGACAGGGGCTCCTGAAGCTTTCTTT. Its translation: CASSQSTGAPEAFF.

This chain connects TRBV5-1 to TRBJ2-7; D remains unclear. The CDR3 covers 15 residues. Per germline, CDR1 SGHRS and CDR2 YFSETQ. Trimming stripped 4 bases from V and 2 bases from J, with 16 bases between. CDR3 sequence reads: CASSHPGPETYEQYF. The CDR3 DNA reads TGCGCCAGCAGCCATCCCGGCCCGGAGACCTACGAGCAGTACTTC. Using reference TRBV5-1 and TRBJ2-7 for the parts outside the CDR3, the full variable domain is KAGVTQTPRYLIKTRGQQVTLSCSPISGHRSVSWYQQTPGQGLQFLFEYFSETQRNKGNFPGRFSGRQFSNSRSEMNVSTLELGDSALYLCASSHPGPETYEQYFGPGTRLTVT.

V usage is TRBV7-3 and J usage is TRBJ2-3; TRBD1 matches at 10 bases. The V gene end was trimmed by 10 bases and the J gene end by 3 bases; junction bases not matched to a gene: 13. The CDR3 is made up of 16 amino acids. Germline V CDR1 and CDR2: SGHTA, FQGTGA. CDR3 amino acids: CATSPKTGGGTDTQYF. CDR3 nucleotides: TGTGCCACCTCACCGAAGACAGGGGGCGGGACAGATACGCAGTATTTT.